The rows below give T cell receptor beta chains drawn from one sample of a study of cytomegalovirus exposure and HLA in healthy donors. Sequenced by immunoSEQ multiplex PCR; TCRdb stores in-frame clones only, minus some. The sample carries under 150,000 clones, about two thirds recorded once. Sequencing was carried out using PBMCs. The receptor source for this set is a human donor in good health. The CDR3 runs from the conserved cysteine through the conserved F or W. The order of the fields is J gene, CDR3 length, D gene, V gene, clone size, CDR3 protein, CDR3 DNA. D genes are given only for firm matches. Size values are once, few and many counts, or a class for expanded clones, and some rows have none.

>TRBJ2-7|15|NA|TRBV5-1|once
CASSSPRSSLYEQYF
TGCGCCAGCAGCTCTCCTAGGTCGAGCCTCTACGAGCAGTACTTC
>TRBJ1-5|16|NA|TRBV19|NA
CASSIQGGSSNQPQHF
TGTGCCAGTAGTATACAGGGTGGGTCGAGCAATCAGCCCCAGCATTTT
>TRBJ2-3|14|TRBD2|TRBV7-2|NA
CASSLDGRGDTQYF
TGTGCCAGCAGCTTAGACGGGAGGGGAGATACGCAGTATTTT
>TRBJ2-5|16|TRBD1|TRBV5-1|NA
CASSLGSGRGQETQYF
TGCGCCAGCAGCTTGGGGTCAGGCAGGGGGCAAGAGACCCAGTACTTC
>TRBJ2-7|18|TRBD2|TRBV5-1|NA
CASSLSGSGLANTYEQYF
TGCGCCAGCAGCTTGTCGGGGTCCGGACTAGCGAACACCTACGAGCAGTACTTC
>TRBJ1-2|15|NA|TRBV5-8|NA
CASTPWPTGENGYTF
TGTGCCAGCACACCATGGCCCACTGGGGAGAATGGCTACACCTTC
>TRBJ1-4|15|NA|TRBV4-3|few
CASSQGQGSNEKLFF
TGCGCCAGCAGCCAAGGCCAGGGGTCTAATGAAAAACTGTTTTTT
>TRBJ2-3|18|TRBD2|TRBV27|NA
CASSAKGGLAGVGDTQYF
TGTGCCAGCAGCGCTAAGGGGGGACTAGCGGGAGTGGGAGATACGCAGTATTTT
>TRBJ2-7|15|TRBD1|TRBV18|NA
CASSNPQGGFYEQYF
TGTGCCAGCTCAAACCCACAGGGGGGTTTCTACGAGCAGTACTTC
>TRBJ2-1|15|NA|TRBV19|once
CASSMELHANNEQFF
TGTGCCAGTAGTATGGAGCTGCACGCGAACAATGAGCAGTTCTTC
>TRBJ2-7|15|TRBD2|TRBV7-2|NA
CASSLWAGGLGEQYF
TGTGCCAGCAGCTTATGGGCGGGGGGGCTTGGAGAGCAGTACTTC
>TRBJ2-7|16|TRBD2|TRBV29-1|NA
CSVEDREGGGSYEQYF
TGCAGCGTTGAAGATAGGGAGGGCGGCGGATCCTACGAGCAGTACTTC
>TRBJ2-1|13|NA|TRBV5-6|NA
CASSLVLANEQFF
TGTGCCAGCAGCTTGGTTTTGGCTAATGAGCAGTTCTTC
>TRBJ2-7|14|NA|TRBV18|NA
CASSWQGSSYEQYF
TGTGCCAGCTCATGGCAGGGGAGCTCCTACGAGCAGTACTTC
>TRBJ2-7|15|TRBD1|TRBV7-8|NA
CASSLVRDRDYEQYF
TGTGCCAGCAGCTTGGTCCGGGACAGGGACTACGAGCAGTACTTC
>TRBJ2-1|14|NA|TRBV7-3|NA
CASSLSPGVKEQFF
TGTGCCAGCAGCTTATCCCCAGGGGTTAAGGAGCAGTTCTTC
>TRBJ1-4|15|NA|TRBV27|NA
CASSETGLRDEKLFF
TGTGCCAGCAGCGAAACAGGGCTTAGGGATGAAAAACTGTTTTTT
>TRBJ2-1|15|TRBD2|TRBV13|NA
CASSLFGGNYNEQFF
TGTGCCAGCAGCCTATTCGGGGGGAACTACAATGAGCAGTTCTTC
>TRBJ2-1|15|NA|TRBV5-1|NA
CASSGDIGRRSEQFF
TGCGCCAGCAGCGGAGACATTGGGCGGAGGAGCGAGCAGTTCTTC
>TRBJ1-4|14|TRBD1|TRBV30|few
CAWSRGQGGEKLFF
TGTGCCTGGAGTAGGGGACAGGGGGGGGAAAAACTGTTTTTT
>TRBJ1-1|18|TRBD1|TRBV28|NA
CASSTPRWTGDLGTEAFF
TGTGCCAGCAGTACACCCCGGTGGACAGGGGATCTGGGCACTGAAGCTTTCTTT
>TRBJ1-4|13|NA|TRBV6-5|NA
CASSLVAGGKLFF
TGTGCCAGCAGCCTCGTTGCGGGAGGAAAACTGTTTTTT
>TRBJ2-7|17|TRBD2|TRBV19|few
CASSIDPLAGRTYEQYF
TGTGCCAGTAGTATAGACCCCCTAGCGGGAAGAACCTACGAGCAGTACTTC
>TRBJ2-4|16|NA|TRBV5-6|NA
CASSRDLGGVKNIQYF
TGTGCCAGCAGCCGCGACCTGGGGGGAGTCAAAAACATTCAGTACTTC
>TRBJ2-2|19|NA|TRBV7-2|NA
CASSSASVQGFLRTGELFF
TGTGCCAGCAGCTCCGCGAGCGTGCAGGGCTTTCTCCGCACCGGGGAGCTGTTTTTT
>TRBJ2-3|15|NA|TRBV5-1|once
CASSPGGQATDTQYF
TGCGCCAGCAGCCCGGGGGGACAGGCCACAGATACGCAGTATTTT
>TRBJ1-3|17|TRBD1|TRBV28|once
CASSPGQGPTSGNTIYF
TGTGCCAGCAGTCCAGGACAGGGGCCCACCTCTGGAAACACCATATATTTT
>TRBJ2-1|14|TRBD2|TRBV27|NA
CASSPSGSYNEQFF
TGTGCCAGCAGTCCTAGCGGGAGTTACAATGAGCAGTTCTTC
>TRBJ2-1|17|TRBD2|TRBV7-9|NA
CASSLETWGGSYNEQFF
TGTGCCAGCAGCTTGGAGACTTGGGGGGGCTCCTACAATGAGCAGTTCTTC
>TRBJ1-5|17|TRBD1|TRBV28|NA
CASSVRQGSGSNQPQHF
TGTGCCAGCAGTGTACGACAGGGATCGGGGAGCAATCAGCCCCAGCATTTT
>TRBJ2-4|16|TRBD2|TRBV6-6|NA
CASRNPGGLAKNIQYF
TGTGCCAGCAGAAATCCGGGGGGGCTAGCCAAAAACATTCAGTACTTC
>TRBJ2-1|17|TRBD2|TRBV9|NA
CASSPVPKAGGRGEQFF
TGTGCCAGCAGCCCAGTCCCGAAAGCGGGAGGGAGGGGTGAGCAGTTCTTC
>TRBJ2-6|17|TRBD1|TRBV10-1|few
CASSRTGLHSGANVLTF
TGCGCCAGCAGCCGGACAGGGTTACACTCTGGGGCCAACGTCCTGACTTTC
>TRBJ1-4|13|TRBD1|TRBV2|once
CASTGTGYEKLFF
TGTGCCAGCACCGGGACAGGGTATGAAAAACTGTTTTTT
>TRBJ1-4|13|NA|TRBV29-1|NA
CSVRSGYVEKLFF
TGCAGCGTTCGATCGGGTTATGTTGAAAAACTGTTTTTT
>TRBJ2-1|14|NA|TRBV9|once
CASSVDRSDNEQFF
TGTGCCAGCAGCGTAGACCGGAGTGACAATGAGCAGTTCTTC
>TRBJ2-1|15|TRBD2|TRBV5-6|NA
CASSILQTSVREQFF
TGTGCCAGCAGCATTCTCCAGACTAGCGTCCGTGAGCAGTTCTTC
>TRBJ1-1|15|NA|TRBV10-3|NA
CAISGRGQLNTEAFF
TGTGCCATCTCTGGGAGAGGACAGTTGAACACTGAAGCTTTCTTT
>TRBJ2-3|15|TRBD2|TRBV7-2|NA
CASSPAGGGTDTQYF
TGTGCCAGCAGCCCAGCGGGGGGGGGAACAGATACGCAGTATTTT
>TRBJ1-5|15|TRBD1|TRBV7-6|NA
CASSLRDRGEEPQHF
TGTGCCAGCAGCTTGAGGGACAGGGGCGAGGAGCCCCAGCATTTT
>TRBJ2-5|14|NA|TRBV5-4|once
CASSLPGVRETQYF
TGTGCCAGCAGCTTGCCGGGGGTCCGGGAGACCCAGTACTTC